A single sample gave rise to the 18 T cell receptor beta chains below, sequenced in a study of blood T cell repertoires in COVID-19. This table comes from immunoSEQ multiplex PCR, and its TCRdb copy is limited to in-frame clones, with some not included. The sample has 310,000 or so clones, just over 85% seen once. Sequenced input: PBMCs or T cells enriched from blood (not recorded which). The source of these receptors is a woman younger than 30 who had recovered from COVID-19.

The CDR3 bases are TGTGCCAGCAGCGGGACTAGCGGGAGCGCGGCAGAGACCCAGTACTTC. This sequence encodes CASSGTSGSAAETQYF. This rearrangement joins TRBV9 to TRBJ2-5; 13 bases line up with TRBD2. Germline V gives CDR1 SGDLS, CDR2 YYNGEE. V trimming: 3 bases; J trimming: 4 bases; junction bases outside the gene matches: 6. The CDR3 has 16 amino acids.

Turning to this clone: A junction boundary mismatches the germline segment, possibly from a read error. CDR3 residues: CASSRRQDGTDTRYF. In nucleotides, the CDR3 is TGTGCCAGCAGCCGGAGACAGGACGGCACAGATACGCGGTATTTT. V usage is TRBV11-2 and J usage is TRBJ2-3; D might be TRBD1 (6 bases). The CDR3 spans 15 residues. Germline values: CDR1 SGHAT, CDR2 FQNNGV.

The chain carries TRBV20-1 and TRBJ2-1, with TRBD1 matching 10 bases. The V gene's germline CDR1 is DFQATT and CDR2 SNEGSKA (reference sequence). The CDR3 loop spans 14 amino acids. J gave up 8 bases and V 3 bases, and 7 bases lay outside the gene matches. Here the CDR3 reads CSASWTGGQDEQFF. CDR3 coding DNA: TGCAGTGCTAGTTGGACAGGGGGGCAGGATGAGCAGTTCTTC.

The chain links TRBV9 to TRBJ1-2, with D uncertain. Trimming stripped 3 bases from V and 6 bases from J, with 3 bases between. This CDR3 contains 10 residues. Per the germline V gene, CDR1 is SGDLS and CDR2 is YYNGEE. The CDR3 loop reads CASSGHGYTF. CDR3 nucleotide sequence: TGTGCCAGCAGCGGGCATGGCTACACCTTC.

The CDR3 DNA sequence: TGTGCCATCAGTGCACGGGATGAGCAGTTCTTC. It translates to CAISARDEQFF. This chain links TRBV10-3 with TRBJ2-1; D gene ambiguous. With 4 bases removed from V and 8 bases from J, the gap between germline ends came to 6 bases. The CDR3 is made up of 11 amino acids. From germline, CDR1 is ENHRY and CDR2 SYGVKD.

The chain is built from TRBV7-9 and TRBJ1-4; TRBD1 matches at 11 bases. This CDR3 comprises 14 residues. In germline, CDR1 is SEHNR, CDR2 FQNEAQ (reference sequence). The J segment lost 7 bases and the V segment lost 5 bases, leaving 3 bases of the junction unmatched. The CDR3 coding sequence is TGTGCCAGCAGCCCTGGGACAGGGGGTGAAAAACTGTTTTTT. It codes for CASSPGTGGEKLFF.

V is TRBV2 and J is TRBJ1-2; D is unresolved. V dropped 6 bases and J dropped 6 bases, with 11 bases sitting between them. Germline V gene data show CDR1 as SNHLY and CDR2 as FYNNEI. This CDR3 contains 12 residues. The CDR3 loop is CASRAYRDGYTF. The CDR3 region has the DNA TGTGCCAGCAGAGCTTACAGAGATGGCTACACCTTC. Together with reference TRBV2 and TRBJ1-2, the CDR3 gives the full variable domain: EPEVTQTPSHQVTQMGQEVILRCVPISNHLYFYWYRQILGQKVEFLVSFYNNEISEKSEIFDDQFSVERPDGSNFTLKIRSTKLEDSAMYFCASRAYRDGYTFGSGTRLTVV.

CDR3 amino acids: CASSPGVAGGPRNTQYF. CDR3 sequence (DNA): TGTGCCAGCAGCCCGGGCGTAGCGGGAGGGCCTCGAAATACGCAGTATTTT. V is TRBV3-1 (or the pseudogene TRBV3-2) and J is TRBJ2-3; 11 nucleotides agree with TRBD2. Germline V lookup: CDR1 LGHDT, CDR2 YNNKEL (reference sequence). The CDR3 consists of 17 residues. Trimming at V came to 4 bases and at J to 7 bases, leaving 13 bases not matched to a gene.

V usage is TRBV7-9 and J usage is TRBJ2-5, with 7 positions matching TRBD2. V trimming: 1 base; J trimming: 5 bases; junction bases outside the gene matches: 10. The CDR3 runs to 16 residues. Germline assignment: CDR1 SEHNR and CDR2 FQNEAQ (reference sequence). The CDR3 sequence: CASSLGGGLDWETQYF. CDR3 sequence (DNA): TGTGCCAGCAGCTTAGGGGGCGGACTAGATTGGGAGACCCAGTACTTC.

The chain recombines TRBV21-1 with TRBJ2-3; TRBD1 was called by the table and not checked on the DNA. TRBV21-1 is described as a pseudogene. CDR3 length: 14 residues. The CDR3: CASSDRDSTDTQYF. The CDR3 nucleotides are TGTGCCAGCAGCGACAGGGACAGCACAGATACGCAGTATTTT.

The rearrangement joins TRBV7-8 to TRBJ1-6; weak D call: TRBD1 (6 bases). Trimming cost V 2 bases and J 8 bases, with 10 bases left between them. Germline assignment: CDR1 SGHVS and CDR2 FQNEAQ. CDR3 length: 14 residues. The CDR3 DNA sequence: TGTGCCAGCAGCTTATTACAGGGAGATTCACCCCTCCACTTT. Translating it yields CASSLLQGDSPLHF.

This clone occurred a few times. The CDR3 DNA follows: TGCGCCAGCAGCCCTCATGCAGGGGACAGAGTAAGAAACTACGAGCAGTACTTC. It is translated as CASSPHAGDRVRNYEQYF. The chain joins TRBV4-1 to TRBJ2-7, with 7 positions matching TRBD1. V was clipped by 4 bases and J by 3 bases; unmatched bases: 18. Germline V gene lookup returns CDR1 MGHRA and CDR2 YSYEKL. The CDR3 extends over 18 amino acids.

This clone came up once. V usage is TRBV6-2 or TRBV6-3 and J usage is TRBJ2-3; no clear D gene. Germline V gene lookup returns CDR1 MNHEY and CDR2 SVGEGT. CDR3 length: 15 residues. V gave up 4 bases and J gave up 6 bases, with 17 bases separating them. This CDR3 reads CASSFGSRGSDTQYF. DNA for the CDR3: TGTGCCAGCAGTTTTGGAAGTAGAGGATCCGATACGCAGTATTTT.

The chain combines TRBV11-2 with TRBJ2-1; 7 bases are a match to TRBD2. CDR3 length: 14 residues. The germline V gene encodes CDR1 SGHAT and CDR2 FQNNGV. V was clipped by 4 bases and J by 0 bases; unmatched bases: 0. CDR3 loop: CASSWTSSYNEQFF. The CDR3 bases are TGTGCCAGCAGCTGGACTAGCTCCTACAATGAGCAGTTCTTC.

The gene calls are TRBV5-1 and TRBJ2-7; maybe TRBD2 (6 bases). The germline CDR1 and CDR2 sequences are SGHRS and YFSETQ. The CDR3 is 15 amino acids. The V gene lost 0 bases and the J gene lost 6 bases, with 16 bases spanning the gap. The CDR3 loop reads CASSLAEGSMVEQYF. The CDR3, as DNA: TGCGCCAGCAGCTTGGCGGAGGGTAGTATGGTCGAGCAGTACTTC.

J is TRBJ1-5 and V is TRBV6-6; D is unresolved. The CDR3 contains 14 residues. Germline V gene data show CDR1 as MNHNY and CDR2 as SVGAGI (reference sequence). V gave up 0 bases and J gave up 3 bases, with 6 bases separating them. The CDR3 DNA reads TGTGCCAGCAGTTACTCCATGGCCAATCAGCCCCAGCATTTT. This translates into CASSYSMANQPQHF.

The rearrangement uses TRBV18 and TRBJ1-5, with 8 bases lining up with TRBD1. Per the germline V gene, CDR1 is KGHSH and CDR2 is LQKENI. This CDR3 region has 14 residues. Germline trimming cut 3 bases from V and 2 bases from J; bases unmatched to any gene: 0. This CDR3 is CASSPDRGNQPQHF. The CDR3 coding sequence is TGTGCCAGCTCACCGGACAGGGGCAATCAGCCCCAGCATTTT. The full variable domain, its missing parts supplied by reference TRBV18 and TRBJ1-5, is NAGVMQNPRHLVRRRGQEARLRCSPMKGHSHVYWYRQLPEEGLKFMVYLQKENIIDESGMPKERFSAEFPKEGPSILRIQQVVRGDSAAYFCASSPDRGNQPQHFGDGTRLSIL.

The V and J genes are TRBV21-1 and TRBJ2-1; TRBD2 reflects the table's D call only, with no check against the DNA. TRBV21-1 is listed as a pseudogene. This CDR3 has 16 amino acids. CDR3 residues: CARTGLAVSFDNEQFF. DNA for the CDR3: TGTGCCAGGACGGGACTAGCGGTATCGTTCGACAATGAGCAGTTCTTC.